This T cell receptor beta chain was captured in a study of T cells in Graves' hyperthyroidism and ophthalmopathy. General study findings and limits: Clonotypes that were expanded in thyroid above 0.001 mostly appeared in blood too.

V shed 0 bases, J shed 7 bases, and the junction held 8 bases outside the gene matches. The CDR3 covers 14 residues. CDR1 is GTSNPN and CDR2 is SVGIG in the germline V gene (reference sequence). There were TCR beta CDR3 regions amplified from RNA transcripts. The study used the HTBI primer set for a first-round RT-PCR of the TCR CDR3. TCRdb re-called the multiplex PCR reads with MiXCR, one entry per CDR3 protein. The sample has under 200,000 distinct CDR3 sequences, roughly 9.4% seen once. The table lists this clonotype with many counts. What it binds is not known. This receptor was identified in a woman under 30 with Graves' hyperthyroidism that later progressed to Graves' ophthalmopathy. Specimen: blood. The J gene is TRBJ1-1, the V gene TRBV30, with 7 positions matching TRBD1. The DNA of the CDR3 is TGTGCCTGGAGTGTCGCAGGGGGGATTGGTGAAGCTTTCTTT. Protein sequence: CAWSVAGGIGEAFF.